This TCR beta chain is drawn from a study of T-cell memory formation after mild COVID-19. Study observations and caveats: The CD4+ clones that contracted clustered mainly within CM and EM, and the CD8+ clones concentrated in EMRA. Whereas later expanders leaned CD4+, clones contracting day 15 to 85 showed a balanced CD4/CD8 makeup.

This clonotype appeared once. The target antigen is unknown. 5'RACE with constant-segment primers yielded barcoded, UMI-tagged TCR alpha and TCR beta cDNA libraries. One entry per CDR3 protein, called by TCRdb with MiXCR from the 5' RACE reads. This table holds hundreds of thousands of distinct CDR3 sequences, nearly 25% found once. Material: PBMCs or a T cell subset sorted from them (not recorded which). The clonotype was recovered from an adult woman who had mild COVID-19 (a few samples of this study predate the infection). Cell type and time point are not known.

The CDR3 protein is CASSDQSSTDTQYF. The CDR3 region has the DNA TGTGCCAGCAGTGATCAATCCAGCACAGATACGCAGTATTTT. The chain is built from TRBV25-1 and TRBJ2-3; D not resolved. The germline V and J ends were trimmed by 3 bases and 0 bases, with 7 bases remaining between them. The CDR3 extends over 14 amino acids. Germline assignment: CDR1 MGHDK and CDR2 SYGVNS.